Each of the 23 T cell receptor beta chains below was sequenced from the same sample in a study of CD8+ T cells in alopecia areata. It was cDNA, reverse transcribed from extracted RNA, that served as the sequencing template. Generated by immunoSEQ multiplex PCR, the TCRdb table keeps only in-frame clones and is missing some. Of 90,000 to 150,000 clones in the sample, 53% were seen once. Specified treatment: oral pan-JAK inhibitor, 5-10 mg twice daily. The sample in question was CD4+ T cells sorted from blood, obtained at week 4, from a patient treated with tofacitinib. The source is a human donor with alopecia areata.

The gene calls are TRBV7-8 and TRBJ2-2; D is possibly TRBD1 (5 bases). There are 16 residues in the CDR3. Germline V gene lookup returns CDR1 SGHVS and CDR2 FQNEAQ. V lost 1 base and J 0 bases, leaving 9 bases between the germline ends. The CDR3 region is CASSLVRGANTGELFF. The CDR3 bases are TGTGCCAGCAGCTTAGTTAGGGGCGCGAACACCGGGGAGCTGTTTTTT.

The rearrangement links TRBV19 to TRBJ2-7, with 8 bases fitting TRBD1. With 6 bases clipped from V and 2 bases from J, the junction kept 3 bases outside the gene matches. Germline CDR1 reads LNHDA; CDR2 reads SQIVND (reference sequence). The CDR3 sequence is 13 residues long. In DNA form, the CDR3 reads TGTGCCAGTAGAGGGACAGGAGCCTACGAGCAGTACTTC. Its protein is CASRGTGAYEQYF.

This clone was seen a few times. The chain is built from TRBV5-1 and TRBJ2-2; D gene uncertain. V dropped 4 bases and J dropped 4 bases, with 17 bases sitting between them. Germline-derived CDR1 and CDR2 are SGHRS and YFSETQ. CDR3 length: 16 amino acids. The CDR3 nucleotides read TGCGCCAGCAGCGGGCGTTCGGGTCGCGGCACCGGGGAGCTGTTTTTT. Encoded protein: CASSGRSGRGTGELFF. Based on the CDR3 plus reference TRBV5-1 and TRBJ2-2, the full variable domain is KAGVTQTPRYLIKTRGQQVTLSCSPISGHRSVSWYQQTPGQGLQFLFEYFSETQRNKGNFPGRFSGRQFSNSRSEMNVSTLELGDSALYLCASSGRSGRGTGELFFGEGSRLTVL.

Only a few counts were recorded for this clone. The chain couples TRBV6-5 to TRBJ2-3; D may correspond to TRBD1 or TRBD2 (5 bases each). The CDR3 totals 14 residues. Germline V CDR1 and CDR2: MNHEY, SVGAGI. The V and J ends lost 5 bases and 6 bases respectively, with 15 bases between them. CDR3 nucleotides: TGTGCCAGCAGTCGGCCCGGGACGGGGGATACGCAGTATTTT. Its protein product is CASSRPGTGDTQYF.

The chain employs TRBV5-4 and TRBJ2-7; 8 nucleotides line up with TRBD2. The CDR3 covers 14 residues. CDR1 is SGHNT, CDR2 YYREEE, per germline (reference sequence). V shed 4 bases and J 0 bases; nucleotides not matched to a gene: 3. CDR3 sequence (DNA): TGTGCCAGCAGCCTCAGCGGGAGCTCCTACGAGCAGTACTTC. Its translation is CASSLSGSSYEQYF.

The chain joins TRBV15 to TRBJ2-6, with D possibly being TRBD1 or TRBD2 (7 bases each). Trimming cost V 8 bases and J 4 bases, with 12 bases left between them. This CDR3 is 14 amino acids long. From germline, CDR1 is LNHNV and CDR2 YYDKDF (reference sequence). The CDR3 loop is CATGRGLGANVLTF. The CDR3 region has the DNA TGTGCCACCGGGAGGGGGCTAGGGGCCAACGTCCTGACTTTC. Using reference TRBV15 and TRBJ2-6 for the parts outside the CDR3, the full variable domain is DAMVIQNPRYQVTQFGKPVTLSCSQTLNHNVMYWYQQKSSQAPKLLFHYYDKDFNNEADTPDNFQSRRPNTSFCFLDIRSPGLGDTAMYLCATGRGLGANVLTFGAGSRLTVL.

The chain has TRBV30 and TRBJ2-1; D is perhaps TRBD1 (6 bases). The V gene lost 4 bases and the J gene lost 5 bases, with 15 bases spanning the gap. In germline, CDR1 is GTSNPN, CDR2 SVGIG (reference sequence). The CDR3 sequence is 14 residues long. CDR3 sequence: CAWTNLGAHNEQFF. Here the CDR3 DNA reads TGTGCCTGGACTAACCTGGGGGCCCACAATGAGCAGTTCTTC.

The rearrangement uses TRBV29-1 and TRBJ2-7; TRBD1 agrees at 8 bases. Per the germline V gene, CDR1 is SQVTM and CDR2 is ANQGSEA. The CDR3 spans 14 residues. Trimming removed 5 bases from V and 2 bases from J; junction bases left unmatched: 8. This CDR3 reads CSVSIGTGPYEQYF. The CDR3 DNA reads as TGCAGCGTTTCGATCGGGACAGGCCCCTACGAGCAGTACTTC.

This chain links TRBV19 with TRBJ2-7; D might be TRBD1 (5 bases). Between the trimmed V and J ends, which lost 6 bases and 0 bases, there was a span of 15 bases. Germline V CDR1 and CDR2: LNHDA, SQIVND (reference sequence). This CDR3 contains 15 residues. The CDR3 region is CASSPVGASSYEQYF. The DNA of the CDR3 is TGTGCCAGTAGCCCCGTAGGGGCGAGCTCCTACGAGCAGTACTTC. Using reference TRBV19 and TRBJ2-7 for the parts outside the CDR3, the full variable domain is DGGITQSPKYLFRKEGQNVTLSCEQNLNHDAMYWYRQDPGQGLRLIYYSQIVNDFQKGDIAEGYSVSREKKESFPLTVTSAQKNPTAFYLCASSPVGASSYEQYFGPGTRLTVT.

This chain connects TRBV30 to TRBJ1-5; D might be TRBD1 (6 bases). V lost 3 bases and J 6 bases, leaving 12 bases between the germline ends. The CDR3 loop spans 13 amino acids. In germline, CDR1 is GTSNPN, CDR2 SVGIG (reference sequence). CDR3 sequence: CAWSPRGGQPQHF. CDR3 bases: TGTGCCTGGAGCCCCAGGGGCGGTCAGCCCCAGCATTTT.

The V call is TRBV2, the J call TRBJ1-2, with a weak D call TRBD1 (5 bases). CDR3 length equals 13 residues. Per germline, CDR1 SNHLY and CDR2 FYNNEI. Trimming left V 6 bases short and J 2 bases short, with 10 bases between. In DNA form, the CDR3 reads TGTGCCAGCAGACTAGGACAAAACTATGGCTACACCTTC. Translation: CASRLGQNYGYTF.

The V call is TRBV25-1, the J call TRBJ2-1; TRBD1 aligns across 7 bases. CDR3 length: 14 amino acids. Germline loops: CDR1 MGHDK, CDR2 SYGVNS. The ends lost 6 bases at V and 3 bases at J; junction bases unmatched: 5. For the CDR3, the DNA is TGTGCCAGCAGCCCCCCAGGGGGCTACAATGAGCAGTTCTTC. The encoded protein is CASSPPGGYNEQFF.

The V call is TRBV11-2, the J call TRBJ2-3, with D possibly matching TRBD1 (6 bases). V was pared by 6 bases and J by 5 bases, with 9 bases between. In germline, CDR1 is SGHAT, CDR2 FQNNGV. The CDR3 covers 12 residues. Here the CDR3 reads CASRTGGDTQYF. In nucleotides, the CDR3 is TGTGCCAGCAGGACAGGAGGAGATACGCAGTATTTT.

Of note for this clone: The junction shows a germline mismatch at one end, possibly a read error. The chain carries TRBV7-9 and TRBJ2-3; 11 positions agree with TRBD1. Germline loops: CDR1 SEHNR, CDR2 FQNEAQ (reference sequence). The length of the CDR3 is 15 residues. As DNA, the CDR3 is TGTGCCAGCAGCTTCCGGACAGGGGGCACGGATACGCAGTATTTT. Translated, it gives CASSFRTGGTDTQYF.

The chain has TRBV4-2 and TRBJ1-2; TRBD1 is a possible D gene (6 bases). The CDR3 extends over 14 amino acids. The germline CDR1 and CDR2 sequences are LGHNA and YNFKEQ. Between the trimmed V and J ends, which lost 1 base and 2 bases, there was a span of 8 bases. The CDR3 loop is CASSQGTANYGYTF. The CDR3 DNA sequence: TGTGCCAGCAGCCAAGGGACAGCCAACTATGGCTACACCTTC.

V is TRBV29-1 and J is TRBJ1-1; no definite D call. The germline V gene encodes CDR1 SQVTM and CDR2 ANQGSEA. The ends were cut back, 1 base at V and 11 bases at J, with 17 bases in the middle. This CDR3 comprises 13 residues. CDR3 nucleotides: TGCAGCGTTGAAGCCACTAGGAGGGTCGGGGCTTTCTTT. This gives the protein CSVEATRRVGAFF. Supplemented by reference TRBV29-1 and TRBJ1-1, the full variable domain reads SAVISQKPSRDICQRGTSLTIQCQVDSQVTMMFWYRQQPGQSLTLIATANQGSEATYESGFVIDKFPISRPNLTFSTLTVSNMSPEDSSIYLCSVEATRRVGAFFGQGTRLTVV.

This clone was found a few times. The rearrangement uses TRBV30 and TRBJ2-7; no firm D call. There are 13 residues in the CDR3. With 0 bases removed from V and 6 bases from J, the gap between germline ends came to 12 bases. CDR1 and CDR2 (germline): GTSNPN, SVGIG (reference sequence). This CDR3 is CAWSVYTDGEQYF. In DNA, the CDR3 is TGTGCCTGGAGTGTATACACTGACGGCGAGCAGTACTTC.

V usage is TRBV30 and J usage is TRBJ1-4; 9 positions agree with TRBD1. The ends lost 5 bases at V and 8 bases at J; junction bases unmatched: 6. The germline CDR1 and CDR2 sequences are GTSNPN and SVGIG (reference sequence). CDR3 length: 13 amino acids. The CDR3 DNA reads as TGTGCCTGGGCCGGACAGGGGCGCGAAAAACTGTTTTTT. Translated: CAWAGQGREKLFF.

This clone turned up a few times. Other DNA sequences from this sample encode an identical CDR3 as well. The CDR3 bases are TGCAGCGTGGGGGACAATGAGCAGTTCTTC. Translating gives CSVGDNEQFF. This chain joins TRBV29-1 and TRBJ2-1; D may correspond to TRBD1 or TRBD2 (5 bases each). Germline assignment: CDR1 SQVTM and CDR2 ANQGSEA. V gave up 6 bases and J gave up 5 bases, with 5 bases separating them. This CDR3 has 10 amino acids.

The V gene is TRBV29-1, the J gene TRBJ1-4, with unresolved D. V was shortened by 7 bases and J by 4 bases, with 13 bases between the two germline ends. This CDR3 contains 13 residues. CDR1 is SQVTM and CDR2 is ANQGSEA in the germline V gene. The CDR3 protein is CSGGMRLNEKLFF. The CDR3 DNA reads TGCAGCGGTGGGATGAGACTTAATGAAAAACTGTTTTTT.

CDR3 sequence reads: CASSLRGGNEQFF. CDR3 DNA sequence: TGTGCCAGCAGCTTAAGAGGGGGGAATGAGCAGTTCTTC. V gene TRBV7-3 combines with J gene TRBJ2-1; either TRBD1 or TRBD2 may fit D (6 bases each). Germline assignment: CDR1 SGHTA and CDR2 FQGTGA. The CDR3 runs to 13 residues. The V end lost 1 base, the J end lost 7 bases, and 8 bases lay between the germline ends.

This chain joins TRBV29-1 and TRBJ2-4; D not resolved. The V and J ends lost 4 bases and 1 base respectively, with 5 bases between them. The CDR3 sequence is 12 residues long. Looked up from germline, CDR1 is SQVTM and CDR2 is ANQGSEA. The CDR3 sequence is CSVVGAKNIQYF. As DNA, the CDR3 is TGCAGCGTTGTGGGGGCCAAAAACATTCAGTACTTC.

CDR3 in amino acids: CASSLEQHEKLFF. DNA for the CDR3: TGCGCCAGCAGCTTGGAACAGCATGAAAAACTGTTTTTT. The genes are TRBV5-1 and TRBJ1-4; no definite D call. In germline, CDR1 is SGHRS, CDR2 YFSETQ. Trimming pared 0 bases from V and 6 bases from J, leaving 6 bases between. This CDR3 is built from 13 residues.